This T cell receptor beta chain was recovered during a study of cytomegalovirus exposure and HLA in healthy donors. Method: immunoSEQ multiplex PCR; TCRdb's copy keeps in-frame clones and lacks some. This sample has 120,000 or so clones; roughly 87% occur once, and the top ten carry approximately 1%. Sequencing used PBMCs. This TCR was recovered from a young woman in good health and CMV-seronegative.

The CDR3 loop is CASSPRLVPETQYF. CDR3 bases: TGTGCCAGCAGTCCCCGACTAGTTCCCGAGACCCAGTACTTC. This chain uses TRBV6-5 with TRBJ2-5; TRBD2 is a possible D gene (6 bases). The CDR3 is made up of 14 amino acids. Germline CDR1 reads MNHEY; CDR2 reads SVGAGI. The V gene lost 5 bases and the J gene lost 5 bases, with 15 bases spanning the gap.